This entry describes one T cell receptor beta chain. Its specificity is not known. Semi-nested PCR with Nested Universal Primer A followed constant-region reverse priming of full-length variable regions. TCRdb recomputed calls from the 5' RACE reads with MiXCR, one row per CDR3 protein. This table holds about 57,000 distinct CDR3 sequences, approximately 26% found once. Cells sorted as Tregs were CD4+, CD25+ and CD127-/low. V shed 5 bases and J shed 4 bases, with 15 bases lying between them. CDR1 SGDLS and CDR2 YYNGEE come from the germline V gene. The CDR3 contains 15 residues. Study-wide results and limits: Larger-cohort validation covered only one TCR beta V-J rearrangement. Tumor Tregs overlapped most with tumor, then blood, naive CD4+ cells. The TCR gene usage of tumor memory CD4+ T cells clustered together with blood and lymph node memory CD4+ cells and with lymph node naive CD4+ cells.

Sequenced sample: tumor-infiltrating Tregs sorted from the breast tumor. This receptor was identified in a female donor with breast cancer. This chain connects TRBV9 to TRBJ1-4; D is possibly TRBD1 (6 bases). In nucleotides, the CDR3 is TGTGCCAGCAGTGCCCAGGGGCAGAGTAATGAAAAACTGTTTTTT. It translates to CASSAQGQSNEKLFF.